The sequence of this T cell receptor (beta chain) was determined in a study of T cell changes during pregnancy in multiple sclerosis. TCRdb's copy holds only in-frame clones and misses some; the assay was immunoSEQ multiplex PCR. This sample carries around 86,000 clones, approximately 95% of them seen once, and the ten largest clones take 0.9% to 1.2%. V dropped 2 bases and J dropped 3 bases, with 11 bases sitting between them. The CDR3 loop spans 14 amino acids. Germline CDR1 is SGDLS and CDR2 is YYNGEE. This chain joins TRBV9 and TRBJ2-5; D might be TRBD2 (5 bases). This sequence was found in a female donor with multiple sclerosis, enrolled in a pregnancy study. Sequenced material: peripheral blood, taken in the first trimester of pregnancy. The CDR3: CASSVDLEEETQYF. The CDR3 region has the DNA TGTGCCAGCAGCGTGGATTTGGAGGAAGAGACCCAGTACTTC. Combining the CDR3 with reference TRBV9 and TRBJ2-5 gives the whole variable domain DSGVTQTPKHLITATGQRVTLRCSPRSGDLSVYWYQQSLDQGLQFLIQYYNGEERAKGNILERFSAQQFPDLHSELNLSSLELGDSALYFCASSVDLEEETQYFGPGTRLLVL.